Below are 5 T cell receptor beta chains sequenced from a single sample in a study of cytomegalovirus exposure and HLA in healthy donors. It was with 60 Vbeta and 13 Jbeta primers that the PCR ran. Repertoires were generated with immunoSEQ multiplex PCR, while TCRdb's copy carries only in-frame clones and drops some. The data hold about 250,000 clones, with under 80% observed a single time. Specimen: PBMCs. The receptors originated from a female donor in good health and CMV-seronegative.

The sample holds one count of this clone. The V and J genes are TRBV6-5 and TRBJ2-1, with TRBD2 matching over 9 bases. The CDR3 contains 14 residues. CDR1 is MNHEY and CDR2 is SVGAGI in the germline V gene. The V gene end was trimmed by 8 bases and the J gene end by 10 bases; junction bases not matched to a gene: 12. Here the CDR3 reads CASRGVSGSGEQFF. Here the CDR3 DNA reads TGTGCCAGCCGGGGAGTTAGCGGGAGTGGGGAGCAGTTCTTC.

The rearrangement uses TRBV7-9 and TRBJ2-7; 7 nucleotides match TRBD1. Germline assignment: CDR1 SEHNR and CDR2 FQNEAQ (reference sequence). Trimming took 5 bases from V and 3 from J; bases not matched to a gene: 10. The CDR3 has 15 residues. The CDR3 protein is CASSLSGGSLYEQYF. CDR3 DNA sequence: TGTGCCAGCAGCCTTTCAGGGGGTTCACTCTACGAGCAGTACTTC. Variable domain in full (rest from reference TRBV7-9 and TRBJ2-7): DTGVSQNPRHKITKRGQNVTFRCDPISEHNRLYWYRQTLGQGPEFLTYFQNEAQLEKSRLLSDRFSAERPKGSFSTLEIQRTEQGDSAMYLCASSLSGGSLYEQYFGPGTRLTVT.

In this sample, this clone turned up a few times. CDR3 DNA sequence: TGTGCCAGTAGTATAGTTGGGACTAGCGGAACCTACGAGCAGTACTTC. It is translated as CASSIVGTSGTYEQYF. V gene TRBV19 combines with J gene TRBJ2-7; 11 bases are a match to TRBD2. Germline V gives CDR1 LNHDA, CDR2 SQIVND (reference sequence). V was pared by 1 base and J by 2 bases, with 4 bases of the junction left unmatched. The CDR3 spans 16 residues.

In DNA, the CDR3 is TGTGCCAGCAGCTTAGAGGGCGGGAGGGCCGTTTACGAGCAGTACTTC. Translated, it gives CASSLEGGRAVYEQYF. The rearrangement uses TRBV7-2 and TRBJ2-7, with 9 nucleotides matching TRBD2. V was clipped by 1 base and J by 4 bases; unmatched bases: 8. Germline V lookup: CDR1 SGHTA, CDR2 FQGNSA. The CDR3 has 16 residues. Supplemented by reference TRBV7-2 and TRBJ2-7, the full variable domain reads GAGVSQSPSNKVTEKGKDVELRCDPISGHTALYWYRQSLGQGLEFLIYFQGNSAPDKSGLPSDRFSAERTGGSVSTLTIQRTQQEDSAVYLCASSLEGGRAVYEQYFGPGTRLTVT.

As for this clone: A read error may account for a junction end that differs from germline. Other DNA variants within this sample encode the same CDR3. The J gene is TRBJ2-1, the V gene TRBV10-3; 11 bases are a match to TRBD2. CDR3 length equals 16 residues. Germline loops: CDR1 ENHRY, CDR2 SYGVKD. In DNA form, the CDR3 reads TGCGCCATCAGCCTTATAGCGGGAGGGTCCTACAATGAGCAGTTCTTC. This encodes CAISLIAGGSYNEQFF.